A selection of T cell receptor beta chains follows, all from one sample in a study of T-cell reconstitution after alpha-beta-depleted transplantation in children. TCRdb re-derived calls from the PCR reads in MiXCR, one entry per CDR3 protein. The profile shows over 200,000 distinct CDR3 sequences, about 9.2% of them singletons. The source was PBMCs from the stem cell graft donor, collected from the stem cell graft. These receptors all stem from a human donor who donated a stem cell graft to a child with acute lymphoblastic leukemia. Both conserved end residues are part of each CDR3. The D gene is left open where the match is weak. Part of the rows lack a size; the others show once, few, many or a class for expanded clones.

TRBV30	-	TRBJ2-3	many	TGTGCCTGGAACATGAACACAGATACGCAGTATTTT	CAWNMNTDTQYF
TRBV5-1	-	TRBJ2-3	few	TGCGCCAGCAGCTTGGGGAGGGGCTATCCCACAGATACGCAGTATTTT	CASSLGRGYPTDTQYF
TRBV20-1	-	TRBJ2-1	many	TGCAGTGCTAGATGGTACAATGAGCAGTTCTTC	CSARWYNEQFF
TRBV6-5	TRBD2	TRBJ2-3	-	TGTGCCAGCAGTTACGCCTTAGCGGGGGATACGCAGTATTTT	CASSYALAGDTQYF
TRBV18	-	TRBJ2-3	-	TGTGCCAGCTCACCACCGAGTGAAGATACGCAGTATTTT	CASSPPSEDTQYF
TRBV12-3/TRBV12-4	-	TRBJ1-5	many	TGTGCCAGCAGTCCAGCAAAGCAGCCCCAGCATTTT	CASSPAKQPQHF
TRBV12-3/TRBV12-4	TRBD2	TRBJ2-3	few	TGTGCCAGCAGTCCCCTGGGACTAGCGGGGTATAGCACAGATACGCAGTATTTT	CASSPLGLAGYSTDTQYF
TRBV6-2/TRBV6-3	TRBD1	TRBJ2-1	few	TGTGCCAGCAGGATAGACAGGGGGTGGTCCTACAATGAGCAGTTCTTC	CASRIDRGWSYNEQFF
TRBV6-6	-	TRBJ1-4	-	TGTGCCAGCGGACCTACTGAAAAACTGTTTTTT	CASGPTEKLFF
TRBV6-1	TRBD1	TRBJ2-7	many	TGTGCCAGCAGCCTACAGGGGCCGCCGCGTTACTCCTACGAGCAGTACTTC	CASSLQGPPRYSYEQYF
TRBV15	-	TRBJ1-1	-	TGTGCCACCAGCAGCGGAGGGGAAGGAGTTGAAGCTTTCTTT	CATSSGGEGVEAFF
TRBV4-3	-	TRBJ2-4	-	TGCGCCAGCAGCCAAGATTCGGAATATACAGGGCTAGCCAAAAACATTCAGTACTTC	CASSQDSEYTGLAKNIQYF
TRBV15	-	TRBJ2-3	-	TGTGCCACCAGCAGAGATAAGGGGGGGGGGTTCACAGATACGCAGTATTTT	CATSRDKGGGFTDTQYF
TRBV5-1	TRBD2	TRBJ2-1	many	TGCGCCAGCAGCTTGCAAGCGGGGGGGTTCAATGAGCAGTTCTTC	CASSLQAGGFNEQFF